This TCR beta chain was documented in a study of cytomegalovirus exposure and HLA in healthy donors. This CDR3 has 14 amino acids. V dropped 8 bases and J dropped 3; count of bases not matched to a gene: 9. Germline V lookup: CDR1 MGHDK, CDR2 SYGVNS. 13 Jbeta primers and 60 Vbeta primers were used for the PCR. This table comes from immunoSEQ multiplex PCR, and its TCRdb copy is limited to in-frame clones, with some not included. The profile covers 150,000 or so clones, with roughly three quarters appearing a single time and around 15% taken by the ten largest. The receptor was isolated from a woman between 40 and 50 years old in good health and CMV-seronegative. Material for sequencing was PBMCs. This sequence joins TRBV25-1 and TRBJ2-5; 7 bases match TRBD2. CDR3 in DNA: TGTGCCAGCGGAGACGGGAGGTGGGAAGAGACCCAGTACTTC. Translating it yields CASGDGRWEETQYF.